This passage covers 10 T cell receptor beta chains from one sample sequenced in a study of CD8+ T cells in alopecia areata. RNA, once extracted, was reverse transcribed into cDNA for use as the sequencing template. TCRdb keeps only in-frame clones here, not all; method: immunoSEQ multiplex PCR. The repertoire includes around 120,000 clones, about 50% of them detected once, and about 11% sits in the top ten. Sample: NKG2D-low CD8+ T cells sorted from blood. These receptors were taken from a human donor with alopecia areata.

The J gene is TRBJ1-1, the V gene TRBV5-1; D gene uncertain. Germline CDR1 reads SGHRS; CDR2 reads YFSETQ. The CDR3 length is 15 residues. V lost 0 bases, J lost 5 bases, and 14 bases lay in between. In DNA, the CDR3 is TGCGCCAGCAGCTTGGTACCTGGGAGGAATACTGAAGCTTTCTTT. It yields the protein CASSLVPGRNTEAFF. The complete variable domain, with remaining parts taken from reference TRBV5-1 and TRBJ1-1, reads KAGVTQTPRYLIKTRGQQVTLSCSPISGHRSVSWYQQTPGQGLQFLFEYFSETQRNKGNFPGRFSGRQFSNSRSEMNVSTLELGDSALYLCASSLVPGRNTEAFFGQGTRLTVV.

The V call is TRBV4-1, the J call TRBJ2-3; no clear D gene. Looked up from germline, CDR1 is MGHRA and CDR2 is YSYEKL. V lost 2 bases and J lost 4, with 10 bases in between. The CDR3 length is 14 residues. The CDR3 here is CASSQLPGADTQYF. Written as DNA, the CDR3 is TGCGCCAGCAGCCAACTTCCAGGCGCAGATACGCAGTATTTT.

The chain couples TRBV29-1 to TRBJ2-7; 8 nucleotides align to TRBD1. Germline loops: CDR1 SQVTM, CDR2 ANQGSEA. The length of the CDR3 is 12 residues. V was clipped by 5 bases and J by 5 bases; unmatched bases: 5. The chain's CDR3 is CSVLPGGDEQYF. CDR3 bases: TGCAGCGTTCTTCCAGGGGGCGACGAGCAGTACTTC.

This clone appeared a single time. V usage is TRBV7-8 and J usage is TRBJ2-5, with 8 nucleotides matching TRBD1. Germline CDR1 and CDR2: SGHVS and FQNEAQ. This CDR3 spans 14 amino acids. Trimming at V came to 6 bases and at J to 2 bases, leaving 5 bases not matched to a gene. CDR3 DNA: TGTGCCAGCAGATCAGGACAGGGTCAAGAGACCCAGTACTTC. This sequence encodes CASRSGQGQETQYF.

The count of this clone is one. J is TRBJ1-2 and V is TRBV27, with TRBD1 as a possible D gene (5 bases). The V and J ends lost 10 bases and 5 bases respectively, with 11 bases between them. The CDR3 has 11 residues. Germline V lookup: CDR1 MNHEY, CDR2 SMNVEV (reference sequence). In nucleotides, the CDR3 is TGTGCCATCGGGACGGGGTATGGCTACACCTTC. Translated, it gives CAIGTGYGYTF.

The chain has TRBV29-1 and TRBJ2-1; 7 positions match TRBD1. CDR1 and CDR2 (germline): SQVTM, ANQGSEA. This CDR3 is 16 amino acids long. The J segment lost 3 bases and the V segment lost 2 bases, leaving 10 bases of the junction unmatched. The CDR3 loop is CSVERDHRGSYNEQFF. CDR3 nucleotide sequence: TGCAGCGTTGAAAGGGACCACAGGGGTAGCTACAATGAGCAGTTCTTC.

This clone showed up just a few times. The chain uses TRBV7-2 and TRBJ2-7; D gene ambiguous. V gave up 1 base and J gave up 2 bases, with 3 bases separating them. The CDR3 has 12 amino acids. Germline CDR1 is SGHTA and CDR2 is FQGNSA. The CDR3 DNA is TGTGCCAGCAGCTTAGGGACCTACGAGCAGTACTTC. Its translation: CASSLGTYEQYF.

This chain connects TRBV28 to TRBJ2-5; no firm D call. V shed 6 bases and J shed 5 bases, with 10 bases lying between them. This CDR3 contains 12 residues. Germline V gene sequence: CDR1 MDHEN, CDR2 SYDVKM. The CDR3 region has the DNA TGTGCCAGCAGCACAACCGGTGAGACCCAGTACTTC. This encodes CASSTTGETQYF. The whole variable domain, remainder taken from reference TRBV28 and TRBJ2-5, is DVKVTQSSRYLVKRTGEKVFLECVQDMDHENMFWYRQDPGLGLRLIYFSYDVKMKEKGDIPEGYSVSREKKERFSLILESASTNQTSMYLCASSTTGETQYFGPGTRLLVL.

This clone was seen only a few times. This rearrangement joins TRBV29-1 to TRBJ1-2; TRBD1 is a possible D gene (6 bases). This CDR3 region has 12 residues. Germline loops: CDR1 SQVTM, CDR2 ANQGSEA. The ends were cut back, 2 bases at V and 9 bases at J, with 13 bases in the middle. The CDR3 region has the DNA TGCAGCGTTGAACCAGGGGAGGGAAGCTACACCTTC. Its translation is CSVEPGEGSYTF.

The chain recombines TRBV11-2 with TRBJ2-5; D gene ambiguous. In germline, CDR1 is SGHAT, CDR2 FQNNGV. V lost 1 base to trimming and J lost 4 bases, with 10 bases between them. The CDR3 totals 14 residues. CDR3 bases: TGTGCCAGCAGCTTAGTCCCGCCGGGAGAGACCCAGTACTTC. This sequence encodes CASSLVPPGETQYF.